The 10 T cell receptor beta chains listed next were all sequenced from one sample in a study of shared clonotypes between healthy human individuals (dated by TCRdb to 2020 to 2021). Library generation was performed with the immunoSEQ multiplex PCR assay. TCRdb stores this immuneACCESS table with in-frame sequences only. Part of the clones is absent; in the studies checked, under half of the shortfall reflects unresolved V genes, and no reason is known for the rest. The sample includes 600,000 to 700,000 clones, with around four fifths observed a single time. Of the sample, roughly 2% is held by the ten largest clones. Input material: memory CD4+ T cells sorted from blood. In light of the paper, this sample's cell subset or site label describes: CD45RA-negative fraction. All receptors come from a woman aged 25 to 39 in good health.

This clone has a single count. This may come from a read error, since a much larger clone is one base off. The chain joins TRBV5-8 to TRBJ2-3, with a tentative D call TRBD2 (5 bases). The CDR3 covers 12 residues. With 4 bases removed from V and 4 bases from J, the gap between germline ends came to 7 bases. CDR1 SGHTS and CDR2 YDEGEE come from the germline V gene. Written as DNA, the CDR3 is TGTGCCAGCAGCGGGAGCGCAGATACGCAGTATTTT. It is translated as CASSGSADTQYF.

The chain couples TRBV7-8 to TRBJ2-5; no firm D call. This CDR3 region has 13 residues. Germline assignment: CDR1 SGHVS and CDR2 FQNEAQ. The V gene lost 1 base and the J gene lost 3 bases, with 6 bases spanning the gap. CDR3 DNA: TGTGCCAGCAGCTTAGATGGGAAAGAGACCCAGTACTTC. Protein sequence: CASSLDGKETQYF.

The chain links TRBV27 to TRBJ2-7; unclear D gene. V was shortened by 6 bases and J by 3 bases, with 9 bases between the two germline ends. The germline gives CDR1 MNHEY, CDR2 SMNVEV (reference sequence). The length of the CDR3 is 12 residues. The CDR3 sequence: CASSTSNYEQYF. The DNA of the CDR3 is TGTGCCAGCAGCACGTCTAACTACGAGCAGTACTTC.

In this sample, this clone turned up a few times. CDR3: CASSSGEAYGYTF. Here the CDR3 DNA reads TGTGCCAGCAGCTCAGGGGAGGCCTATGGCTACACCTTC. J is TRBJ1-2 and V is TRBV6-1, with D possibly being TRBD1 (6 bases). V shed 6 bases and J shed 4 bases, with 12 bases lying between them. The CDR3 length is 13 residues. Germline CDR1 is MNHNS and CDR2 is SASEGT.

CDR3 nucleotides: TGTGCCAGCAGTTCCTCGGGACAGGGTTTCATTGGGGAGCTGTTTTTT. Its protein product is CASSSSGQGFIGELFF. This chain links TRBV28 with TRBJ2-2, with 9 bases aligning to TRBD1. This CDR3 is built from 16 residues. Germline assignment: CDR1 MDHEN and CDR2 SYDVKM. The V and J ends lost 4 bases and 8 bases, in that order; junction bases with no gene match: 11.

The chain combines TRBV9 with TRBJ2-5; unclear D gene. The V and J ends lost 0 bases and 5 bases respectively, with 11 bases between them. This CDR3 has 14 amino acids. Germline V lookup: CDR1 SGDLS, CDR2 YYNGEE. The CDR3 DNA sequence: TGTGCCAGCAGCGTAGGCGGCGCTCAGGAGACCCAGTACTTC. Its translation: CASSVGGAQETQYF.

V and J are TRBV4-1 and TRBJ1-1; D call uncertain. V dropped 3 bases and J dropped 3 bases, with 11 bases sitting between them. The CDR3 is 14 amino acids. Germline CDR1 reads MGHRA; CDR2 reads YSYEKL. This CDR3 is CASSHPGVHTEAFF. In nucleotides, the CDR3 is TGCGCCAGCAGCCACCCAGGAGTCCACACTGAAGCTTTCTTT.

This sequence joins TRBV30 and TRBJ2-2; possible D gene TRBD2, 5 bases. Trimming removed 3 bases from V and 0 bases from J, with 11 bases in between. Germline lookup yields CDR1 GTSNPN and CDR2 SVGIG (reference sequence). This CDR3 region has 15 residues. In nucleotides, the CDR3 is TGTGCCTGGAGGGCTGGAGGTTCGAACACCGGGGAGCTGTTTTTT. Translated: CAWRAGGSNTGELFF.

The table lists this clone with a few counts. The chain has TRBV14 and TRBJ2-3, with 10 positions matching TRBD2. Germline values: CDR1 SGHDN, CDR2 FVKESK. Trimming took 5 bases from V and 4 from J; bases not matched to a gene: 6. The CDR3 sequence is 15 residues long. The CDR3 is CASSSLAGSPDTQYF. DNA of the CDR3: TGTGCCAGCAGCTCACTAGCGGGAAGCCCAGATACGCAGTATTTT.

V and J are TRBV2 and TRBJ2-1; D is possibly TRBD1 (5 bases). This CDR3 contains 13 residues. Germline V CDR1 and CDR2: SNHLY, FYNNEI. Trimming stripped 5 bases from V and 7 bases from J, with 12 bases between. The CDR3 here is CASSRDRLNEQFF. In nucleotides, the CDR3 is TGTGCCAGCAGTCGTGACAGACTGAATGAGCAGTTCTTC.